This is a list of T cell receptor beta chains from one sample in a study of cytomegalovirus exposure and HLA in healthy donors. Sequenced by immunoSEQ multiplex PCR; TCRdb stores in-frame clones only, minus some. The profile covers 170,000 or so clones, with approximately 84% appearing a single time and more than 0.35% taken by the ten largest. The specimen was PBMCs. Receptors originate from a boy under 10 years old in good health and CMV-seronegative. CDR3s include the opening cysteine and the closing phenylalanine or tryptophan. A D gene is named only where the DNA matches it firmly. Rows give clone size only sometimes, using once, few, many, or a class for an expanded clone.

clone_size	d_call	v_call	j_call	cdr3_aa	cdr3_nt
-	TRBD1	TRBV5-1	TRBJ1-1	CASSFGQGKAFF	TGCGCCAGCAGCTTTGGACAGGGCAAAGCTTTCTTT
-	-	TRBV6-5	TRBJ1-1	CASSYSIGGRGTEAFF	TGTGCCAGCAGTTACTCAATCGGGGGGCGAGGCACTGAAGCTTTCTTT
-	-	TRBV2	TRBJ1-5	CASSGGVGFEPQHF	TGTGCCAGCAGTGGCGGGGTCGGGTTTGAGCCCCAGCATTTT
-	-	TRBV19	TRBJ2-1	CASSRAGRGVLSSYNEQFF	TGTGCCAGTAGTAGGGCGGGACGGGGCGTGCTGAGCTCCTACAATGAGCAGTTCTTC
-	TRBD1	TRBV7-3	TRBJ2-1	CASSPEGTAYYNEQFF	TGTGCCAGCAGCCCTGAGGGGACAGCCTACTACAATGAGCAGTTCTTC
-	TRBD1	TRBV5-4	TRBJ2-4	CACSRDRVGGKNIQYF	TGTGCCTGCTCCCGGGACAGGGTCGGTGGCAAAAACATTCAGTACTTC
once	-	TRBV23-1	TRBJ1-2	CASSRQLPGYGYTF	TGCGCCAGCAGTCGACAGCTTCCCGGCTATGGCTACACCTTC
-	TRBD2	TRBV19	TRBJ2-1	CASSPSLAGVFNEQFF	TGTGCCAGTAGTCCTTCCCTAGCGGGAGTTTTTAATGAGCAGTTCTTC
once	TRBD2	TRBV4-1	TRBJ2-7	CASSQVGIAGGEQYF	TGCGCCAGCAGCCAAGTGGGAATCGCGGGAGGCGAGCAGTACTTC
-	-	TRBV6-5	TRBJ2-4	CASSEHRDFGDIQYF	TGTGCCAGCAGCGAACACAGGGATTTTGGAGACATTCAGTACTTC
-	-	TRBV2	TRBJ1-5	CASSGRDWDSNQPQHF	TGTGCCAGCAGTGGGCGGGACTGGGATAGCAATCAGCCCCAGCATTTT
-	-	TRBV7-8	TRBJ1-3	CASSFGGGSGNTIYF	TGTGCCAGCAGCTTCGGCGGGGGCTCTGGAAACACCATATATTTT
-	-	TRBV28	TRBJ1-5	CASSLQAYSNQPQHF	TGTGCCAGCAGTTTACAGGCATATAGCAATCAGCCCCAGCATTTT
-	TRBD2	TRBV4-2	TRBJ2-7	CASSQSGSRGYEQYF	TGTGCCAGCAGCCAGAGCGGGAGCCGGGGCTACGAGCAGTACTTC
-	-	TRBV6-1	TRBJ1-1	CASSEEVRGTEAFF	TGTGCCAGCAGTGAGGAGGTCCGGGGCACTGAAGCTTTCTTT
-	-	TRBV7-2	TRBJ2-1	CASSPERNYEQFF	TGTGCCAGCAGCCCGGAGCGGAATTATGAGCAGTTCTTC
-	TRBD1	TRBV29-1	TRBJ2-7	CSVETGQGGFDEQYF	TGCAGCGTTGAGACGGGACAGGGAGGCTTCGACGAGCAGTACTTC
-	-	TRBV5-1	TRBJ2-6	CASSQPGLSGANVLTF	TGCGCCAGCAGCCAGCCGGGACTGTCTGGGGCCAACGTCCTGACTTTC
-	-	TRBV28	TRBJ1-2	CASSPPGLGYGYTF	TGTGCCAGCAGTCCACCGGGACTCGGCTATGGCTACACCTTC
-	TRBD1	TRBV28	TRBJ1-5	CASSSTGTADGQPQHF	TGTGCCAGCAGTTCCACCGGGACAGCGGATGGGCAGCCCCAGCATTTT
once	TRBD1	TRBV19	TRBJ2-7	CASRKQGAFEQYF	TGTGCCAGCCGGAAACAGGGGGCGTTCGAGCAGTACTTC
-	TRBD2	TRBV9	TRBJ2-1	CASSPYLGLAGKKEEQFF	TGTGCCAGCAGCCCATACCTGGGACTAGCGGGCAAAAAGGAGGAGCAGTTCTTC
-	-	TRBV27	TRBJ2-7	CASSLSSGGGYEQYF	TGTGCCAGCAGTTTATCGTCAGGGGGAGGATACGAGCAGTACTTC
-	-	TRBV9	TRBJ1-1	CASSDREGMNTEAFF	TGTGCCAGCAGCGACCGGGAGGGGATGAACACTGAAGCTTTCTTT
-	TRBD1	TRBV2	TRBJ2-1	CASRVDRAYNEQFF	TGTGCCAGCAGGGTGGACAGGGCCTACAATGAGCAGTTCTTC
-	-	TRBV10-2	TRBJ2-2	CASSRDRPTGELFF	TGCGCCAGCAGTAGAGACAGGCCCACCGGGGAGCTGTTTTTT
few	-	TRBV20-1	TRBJ1-1	CSARGATEAFF	TGCAGTGCTAGGGGGGCTACTGAAGCTTTCTTT
-	TRBD2	TRBV19	TRBJ2-5	CASSPQAGGGETQYF	TGTGCCAGTAGCCCTCAGGCGGGAGGAGGGGAGACCCAGTACTTC
-	-	TRBV6-5	TRBJ2-2	CASSYSGEAGELFF	TGTGCCAGCAGTTATTCGGGGGAAGCCGGGGAGCTGTTTTTT
few	TRBD2	TRBV2	TRBJ2-1	CAGKELAGDNEQFF	TGTGCCGGAAAAGAACTAGCGGGCGACAATGAGCAGTTCTTC
-	-	TRBV4-1	TRBJ2-3	CASSQEAVLETDTQYF	TGCGCCAGCAGCCAAGAGGCGGTTCTGGAAACAGATACGCAGTATTTT
-	-	TRBV5-3	TRBJ2-1	CARSGMSGFVNEQFF	TGTGCCAGAAGCGGGATGAGCGGGTTTGTGAATGAGCAGTTCTTC
-	TRBD2	TRBV19	TRBJ2-1	CASSDSGGSGDEQFF	TGTGCCAGTAGTGATAGCGGCGGGAGTGGCGATGAGCAGTTCTTC
-	-	TRBV30	TRBJ1-3	CAWGVSRVPGNTIYF	TGTGCCTGGGGAGTTTCCAGGGTTCCTGGAAACACCATATATTTT
-	-	TRBV6-1	TRBJ1-2	CASSESGNYGYTF	TGTGCCAGCAGTGAATCAGGGAACTATGGCTACACCTTC
-	-	TRBV19	TRBJ2-1	CASSIPPLAYNEQFF	TGTGCCAGTAGTATCCCCCCATTAGCCTACAATGAGCAGTTCTTC
-	-	TRBV28	TRBJ1-1	CASSLAFRGTEAFF	TGTGCCAGCAGTTTAGCCTTCAGGGGCACTGAAGCTTTCTTT
-	TRBD2	TRBV9	TRBJ2-1	CASSIPLAGLAGEGYNEQFF	TGTGCCAGCAGCATACCCCTGGCGGGACTAGCGGGAGAAGGCTACAATGAGCAGTTCTTC
-	-	TRBV30	TRBJ1-3	CAWSEQGNTIYF	TGTGCCTGGAGTGAACAGGGAAACACCATATATTTT
few	-	TRBV2	TRBJ2-1	CASREPPRYYNEQFF	TGTGCCAGCAGGGAACCTCCGCGGTACTACAATGAGCAGTTCTTC
-	TRBD1	TRBV7-9	TRBJ1-2	CASSITGTGMHGYTF	TGTGCCAGCAGCATCACCGGGACAGGCATGCATGGCTACACCTTC
-	-	TRBV19	TRBJ1-1	CASSIGAGWRGTEAFF	TGTGCCAGTAGTATTGGCGCTGGGTGGAGAGGTACTGAAGCTTTCTTT
-	-	TRBV5-7	TRBJ2-5	CASSFYSHQETQYF	TGTGCCAGCAGCTTTTACAGCCACCAAGAGACCCAGTACTTC
-	TRBD1	TRBV30	TRBJ1-5	CAWSSRGQPQHF	TGTGCCTGGAGTTCCAGGGGGCAGCCCCAGCATTTT
once	-	TRBV28	TRBJ2-7	CASSFPWSEQYF	TGTGCCAGCAGTTTTCCTTGGAGCGAGCAGTACTTC
-	-	TRBV2	TRBJ1-2	CASRPRLNYGYTF	TGTGCCAGCAGGCCGCGGTTGAACTATGGCTACACCTTC
-	TRBD2	TRBV5-1	TRBJ2-2	CASSLWGLAGISDTGELFF	TGCGCCAGCAGCTTGTGGGGCCTAGCGGGAATATCGGACACCGGGGAGCTGTTTTTT
-	-	TRBV11-2	TRBJ1-3	CASSGVGTRGGTGNTIYF	TGTGCCAGCAGCGGAGTAGGGACTCGTGGAGGGACTGGAAACACCATATATTTT
-	TRBD1	TRBV18	TRBJ2-2	CASSPYTGENTGELFF	TGTGCCAGCTCACCTTACACAGGGGAAAACACCGGGGAGCTGTTTTTT
-	TRBD2	TRBV6-1	TRBJ2-7	CASRDGLASYEQYF	TGTGCCAGCAGGGACGGACTAGCGAGTTACGAGCAGTACTTC
once	-	TRBV10-3	TRBJ2-7	CAISESPGVLAYEQYF	TGTGCCATCAGTGAGTCGCCGGGGGTCTTAGCGTACGAGCAGTACTTC
-	-	TRBV5-6	TRBJ1-1	CASSPDSLYSNTEAFF	TGTGCCAGCAGCCCAGACAGTTTATATTCTAACACTGAAGCTTTCTTT
few	TRBD1	TRBV5-6	TRBJ1-5	CASSRGHSGASNQPQHF	TGTGCCAGCAGCAGGGGGCACAGTGGGGCTAGCAATCAGCCCCAGCATTTT
-	TRBD2	TRBV6-4	TRBJ2-1	CASSEGTSGSNEQFF	TGTGCCAGCAGTGAGGGGACTAGCGGGAGCAATGAGCAGTTCTTC
-	TRBD2	TRBV5-1	TRBJ2-3	CASSLDPLAGGGTDTQYF	TGCGCCAGCAGCTTGGACCCACTAGCGGGAGGTGGCACAGATACGCAGTATTTT
few	TRBD1	TRBV9	TRBJ2-2	CASSVGTGANTGELFF	TGTGCCAGCAGCGTGGGGACAGGGGCGAACACCGGGGAGCTGTTTTTT
-	TRBD1	TRBV4-1	TRBJ1-1	CASSQSQTGAEAFF	TGCGCCAGCAGCCAATCTCAGACAGGGGCTGAAGCTTTCTTT